Presented here are 3 T cell receptor beta chains from one specimen sequenced in a study of human T cells and chemical hapten exposure. Each CDR3 protein gets one entry after TCRdb re-called the RACE reads with MiXCR. The sample carries 280,000 or so distinct CDR3 sequences, roughly 7.4% recorded once. Described time point: pre-sensitization, week 0. Specified treatment: therapeutic diphenylcyclopropenone sensitization with weekly scalp DPC. Here the sequenced sample was whole blood, taken in connection with sensitization to the hapten diphenylcyclopropenone (DPC). Receptors originate from a man younger than 35 with alopecia areata. Some clones in this sample may be carry-over from other donors' samples.

This clonotype has ten or more counts. The chain employs TRBV27 and TRBJ1-5; D may be TRBD1 (5 bases). The germline V gene encodes CDR1 MNHEY and CDR2 SMNVEV (reference sequence). The V gene lost 2 bases and the J gene lost 6 bases, with 8 bases spanning the gap. This CDR3 has 13 amino acids. As DNA, the CDR3 is TGTGCCAGCAGTTTACAGGGTAGTCAGCCCCAGCATTTT. Its protein product is CASSLQGSQPQHF.

This clonotype came up many times. The J gene is TRBJ2-3, the V gene TRBV10-3; D is ambiguous. The CDR3 totals 13 residues. V was shortened by 10 bases and J by 3 bases, with 14 bases between the two germline ends. Germline-derived CDR1 and CDR2 are ENHRY and SYGVKD. The CDR3 bases are TGTGCCACCCAGCTTACAGCGACAGATACGCAGTATTTT. Translating it yields CATQLTATDTQYF.

This clonotype occurred a few times. The chain couples TRBV18 to TRBJ1-1; no reliable D call. V gave up 4 bases and J gave up 6 bases, with 15 bases separating them. The germline CDR1 and CDR2 sequences are KGHSH and LQKENI. The CDR3 is 14 amino acids. The CDR3 coding sequence is TGTGCCAGCTCACTGCAGGCGGGCTCCCCTGAAGCTTTCTTT. This translates into CASSLQAGSPEAFF. The variable domain in full, completed from reference TRBV18 and TRBJ1-1, reads NAGVMQNPRHLVRRRGQEARLRCSPMKGHSHVYWYRQLPEEGLKFMVYLQKENIIDESGMPKERFSAEFPKEGPSILRIQQVVRGDSAAYFCASSLQAGSPEAFFGQGTRLTVV.